The 27 T cell receptor beta chains below all came from one sample that was sequenced in a study of blood T cell repertoires in COVID-19. The data were produced by immunoSEQ multiplex PCR, yet TCRdb's version contains in-frame clones alone and is incomplete. The data contain about 210,000 clones, 80% of them singletons. Specimen: PBMCs or T cells enriched from blood (not recorded which). These receptors originate from a man in his thirties or forties with acute COVID-19.

This chain uses TRBV15 with TRBJ1-1, with D unresolved. The V end was cut by 5 bases, the J end by 0 bases, with 10 bases between. Germline loops: CDR1 LNHNV, CDR2 YYDKDF (reference sequence). This CDR3 is 14 amino acids long. The DNA for the CDR3 is TGTGCCACCAGCCCCGGGATGGTGAACACTGAAGCTTTCTTT. Translating it yields CATSPGMVNTEAFF.

The chain employs TRBV2 and TRBJ2-1; D might be TRBD1 (5 bases). The germline CDR1 and CDR2 sequences are SNHLY and FYNNEI. Trimming removed 2 bases at V and 4 bases at J, with 15 bases between. The CDR3 loop spans 16 amino acids. The CDR3 region has the DNA TGTGCCAGCAGTGAAAGGGTCTGGGGCTCGTACAATGAGCAGTTCTTC. Its translation is CASSERVWGSYNEQFF.

The rearrangement joins TRBV13 to TRBJ2-5; 9 nucleotides match TRBD2. Trimming at V came to 4 bases and at J to 5 bases, leaving 11 bases not matched to a gene. Germline loops: CDR1 PRHDT, CDR2 FYEKMQ (reference sequence). This CDR3 has 16 residues. The CDR3 DNA reads TGTGCCAGCAGCTCCCGCCGGCTAGCGGGGTCTGAGACCCAGTACTTC. This sequence encodes CASSSRRLAGSETQYF.

The CDR3 loop is CATRIRQGYGYTF. CDR3 DNA sequence: TGTGCCACCCGAATCCGACAGGGCTATGGCTACACCTTC. This sequence joins TRBV6-5 and TRBJ1-2, with 7 nucleotides matching TRBD1. The length of the CDR3 is 13 residues. Germline CDR1 is MNHEY and CDR2 is SVGAGI. Trimming at V came to 10 bases and at J to 4 bases, leaving 9 bases not matched to a gene.

Remarks on this clone: The limits of the CDR3 on the DNA are not certain, so only TCRdb's listed CDR3 is given. This rearrangement joins TRBV21-1 to TRBJ2-6; TRBD2, the table's D call, was not compared with the DNA. TRBV21-1 is given as a pseudogene. Ends included, the CDR3 has 14 residues. The CDR3 loop reads CASTFGSGANVLTF.

V and J are TRBV5-1 and TRBJ1-1; 10 bases are a match to TRBD1. CDR1 and CDR2 from the germline V gene are SGHRS and YFSETQ. The CDR3 has 15 residues. With V trimmed by 4 bases and J by 4 bases, 7 bases remained unmatched. The CDR3 is CASSPLGQGGTEAFF. The CDR3 bases are TGCGCCAGCAGCCCTTTAGGACAGGGGGGCACTGAAGCTTTCTTT.

The V call is TRBV6-2 or TRBV6-3, the J call TRBJ1-2, with D unclear. The V end was cut by 5 bases, the J end by 8 bases, with 15 bases between. The CDR3 runs to 13 residues. The germline V gene encodes CDR1 MNHEY and CDR2 SVGEGT. CDR3 in amino acids: CASSPSGRAGYTF. In DNA form, the CDR3 reads TGTGCCAGCAGTCCCTCCGGGAGGGCAGGCTACACCTTC.

J is TRBJ2-2 and V is TRBV3-1 (or the pseudogene TRBV3-2), with D perhaps matching TRBD1 (5 bases). From germline, CDR1 is LGHDT and CDR2 YNNKEL (reference sequence). The CDR3 is made up of 13 amino acids. Trimming took 4 bases from V and 6 from J, leaving 9 bases between them. The CDR3 spells CASSLGHSGELFF. For the CDR3, the DNA is TGTGCCAGCAGCCTAGGACATTCCGGGGAGCTGTTTTTT.

This clone was counted many times. The chain uses TRBV4-1 and TRBJ1-6; tentative D call: TRBD1 (6 bases). The CDR3 covers 16 residues. Germline values: CDR1 MGHRA, CDR2 YSYEKL. Trimming stripped 0 bases from V and 2 bases from J, with 8 bases between. In DNA, the CDR3 is TGCGCCAGCAGCCAAGATCCAGGGGCCTATAATTCACCCCTCCACTTT. It translates to CASSQDPGAYNSPLHF.

This chain joins TRBV5-1 and TRBJ1-1; D remains ambiguous. The CDR3 contains 15 residues. Germline loops: CDR1 SGHRS, CDR2 YFSETQ. With 2 bases removed from V and 0 bases from J, the gap between germline ends came to 11 bases. DNA for the CDR3: TGCGCCAGCAGCTTAACGGGGTTGATGAACACTGAAGCTTTCTTT. Its translation: CASSLTGLMNTEAFF.

This rearrangement joins TRBV6-2 or TRBV6-3 to TRBJ2-5, with 10 positions matching TRBD2. Germline trimming cut 0 bases from V and 4 bases from J; bases unmatched to any gene: 2. This CDR3 contains 15 residues. Germline loops: CDR1 MNHEY, CDR2 SVGEGT. This chain's CDR3 is CASSYSASGGETQYF. For the CDR3, the DNA is TGTGCCAGCAGTTACTCGGCTAGCGGGGGAGAGACCCAGTACTTC.

As concerns this clone: A much more abundant neighbour one base away suggests this may be a read error. The V call is TRBV7-9, the J call TRBJ1-3; 7 bases are shared with TRBD1. With V trimmed by 5 bases and J by 0 bases, 4 bases remained unmatched. The CDR3 runs 15 residues. The germline gives CDR1 SEHNR, CDR2 FQNEAQ (reference sequence). The DNA of the CDR3 is TGTGCCAGCAGCACACAGGGGACCTCTGGAAACACCATATATTTT. Translation: CASSTQGTSGNTIYF.

The rearrangement uses TRBV10-3 and TRBJ1-3; a weak D match, TRBD1 (5 bases). V was trimmed by 8 bases and J by 0 bases, leaving 8 bases between them. Germline CDR1 and CDR2: ENHRY and SYGVKD. The CDR3 runs 13 residues. DNA of the CDR3: TGTGCCATCTATGACAGCTCTGGAAACACCATATATTTT. Translation gives CAIYDSSGNTIYF.

A single count supports this clone. The chain uses TRBV7-2 and TRBJ1-2, with TRBD1 matching 9 bases. Germline CDR1 and CDR2: SGHTA and FQGNSA. With 5 bases clipped from V and 6 bases from J, the junction kept 7 bases outside the gene matches. This CDR3 has 14 amino acids. CDR3 sequence reads: CASSTGQGRDGYTF. The CDR3 nucleotides read TGTGCCAGCAGCACCGGACAGGGGCGAGATGGCTACACCTTC. Looking up the rest from reference TRBV7-2 and TRBJ1-2 gives the full variable domain: GAGVSQSPSNKVTEKGKDVELRCDPISGHTALYWYRQSLGQGLEFLIYFQGNSAPDKSGLPSDRFSAERTGGSVSTLTIQRTQQEDSAVYLCASSTGQGRDGYTFGSGTRLTVV.

This chain connects TRBV5-1 to TRBJ1-1, with D possibly matching TRBD1 (6 bases). The CDR3 consists of 13 residues. Germline assignment: CDR1 SGHRS and CDR2 YFSETQ. V shed 5 bases and J shed 4 bases, with 12 bases lying between them. The CDR3 loop is CASRYTGTTEAFF. In nucleotides, the CDR3 is TGCGCCAGCAGGTACACAGGGACCACTGAAGCTTTCTTT.

The V call is TRBV11-3, the J call TRBJ1-1; 9 positions match TRBD1. The CDR3 runs 17 residues. Trimming cost V 4 bases and J 0 bases; bases outside gene matches: 9. CDR1 SGHNT and CDR2 YENEEA come from the germline V gene. In DNA form, the CDR3 reads TGTGCCAGCAGCTACAGGGGGCCAAAGGTACTGAACACTGAAGCTTTCTTT. Translated, it gives CASSYRGPKVLNTEAFF. The variable domain in full, with the rest retrieved from reference TRBV11-3 and TRBJ1-1, is EAGVVQSPRYKIIEKKQPVAFWCNPISGHNTLYWYLQNLGQGPELLIRYENEEAVDDSQLPKDRFSAERLKGVDSTLKIQPAELGDSAVYLCASSYRGPKVLNTEAFFGQGTRLTVV.

The chain has TRBV28 and TRBJ1-2, with a tentative D call TRBD1 (6 bases). The V end lost 1 base, the J end lost 7 bases, and 19 bases lay between the germline ends. This CDR3 has 16 residues. Per the germline V gene, CDR1 is MDHEN and CDR2 is SYDVKM. CDR3 sequence: CASSLSGDTPQGGYTF. The DNA for the CDR3 is TGTGCCAGCAGTTTATCCGGGGACACCCCCCAGGGTGGCTACACCTTC.

This clone was recorded only once. The rearrangement uses TRBV6-5 and TRBJ1-1; 8 bases fit TRBD1. Germline V gene sequence: CDR1 MNHEY, CDR2 SVGAGI. V lost 5 bases, J lost 0 bases, and 5 bases stayed unmatched. The CDR3 loop spans 15 amino acids. The CDR3 loop reads CASSLTGGMNTEAFF. As DNA, the CDR3 is TGTGCCAGCAGTCTAACAGGGGGAATGAACACTGAAGCTTTCTTT.

The rearrangement links TRBV28 to TRBJ1-5; a weak D match, TRBD1 (6 bases). This CDR3 spans 16 amino acids. Germline V gives CDR1 MDHEN, CDR2 SYDVKM. V lost 6 bases and J lost 2, with 17 bases in between. The CDR3 region is CASRTGTRNGNQPQHF. The CDR3 DNA reads TGTGCCAGCAGAACCGGGACACGAAACGGCAATCAGCCCCAGCATTTT. Drawing the rest from reference TRBV28 and TRBJ1-5, the complete variable domain is DVKVTQSSRYLVKRTGEKVFLECVQDMDHENMFWYRQDPGLGLRLIYFSYDVKMKEKGDIPEGYSVSREKKERFSLILESASTNQTSMYLCASRTGTRNGNQPQHFGDGTRLSIL.

This clone was recorded only once. V gene TRBV5-1 combines with J gene TRBJ1-2, with 7 bases lining up with TRBD1. Germline lookup yields CDR1 SGHRS and CDR2 YFSETQ. The CDR3 is 15 residues long. With 4 bases clipped from V and 4 bases from J, the junction kept 10 bases outside the gene matches. In DNA form, the CDR3 reads TGCGCCAGCAGCGAAGGGACAGTAGAGTCCTATGGCTACACCTTC. The encoded protein is CASSEGTVESYGYTF.

The rearrangement links TRBV11-3 to TRBJ1-2; D unresolved. V shed 4 bases and J shed 6 bases, with 18 bases lying between them. The CDR3 has 15 residues. CDR1 and CDR2 from the germline V gene are SGHNT and YENEEA. CDR3 loop: CASSSTGTARDGYTF. CDR3 bases: TGTGCCAGCAGCTCCACCGGCACGGCGAGGGATGGCTACACCTTC.

V gene TRBV7-9 combines with J gene TRBJ2-7; possibly TRBD2 for D (5 bases). V was cut by 3 bases and J by 0 bases, with 15 bases left in between. This CDR3 region has 16 residues. Germline CDR1 SEHNR, CDR2 FQNEAQ (reference sequence). The CDR3 DNA sequence: TGTGCCAGCAGCTTGGGGAGACTGGTGAGCTCCTACGAGCAGTACTTC. It is translated as CASSLGRLVSSYEQYF.

J is TRBJ2-7 and V is TRBV7-3, with a weak D call TRBD1 (6 bases). Trimming shortened V by 4 bases and J by 4 bases, and 14 bases separated the two germline ends. The germline gives CDR1 SGHTA, CDR2 FQGTGA. The CDR3 extends over 14 amino acids. The CDR3 DNA reads TGTGCCAGCAGCTCTAACACAGGGCCTTACGAGCAGTACTTC. Amino acid sequence: CASSSNTGPYEQYF.

The chain recombines TRBV24-1 with TRBJ2-3; 13 nucleotides match TRBD2. V was pared by 0 bases and J by 6 bases, with 8 bases of the junction left unmatched. The CDR3 extends over 18 amino acids. Germline V gene lookup returns CDR1 KGHDR and CDR2 SFDVKD. Written as DNA, the CDR3 is TGTGCCACCAGTGATTTGCATACTAGCGGGGGGGGACCGGATACGCAGTATTTT. The encoded protein is CATSDLHTSGGGPDTQYF.

The chain has TRBV28 and TRBJ1-2; D not certain. The CDR3 spans 11 residues. Germline V CDR1 and CDR2: MDHEN, SYDVKM. V lost 4 bases, J lost 7 bases, and 7 bases lay in between. This CDR3 is CASSSTAGYTF. The CDR3 coding sequence is TGTGCCAGCAGTTCTACAGCTGGCTACACCTTC.

The chain carries TRBV9 and TRBJ1-2; a weak D match, TRBD1 (6 bases). Trimming took off 4 bases at V and 4 bases at J, with 14 bases between the two ends. The CDR3 has 14 amino acids. Germline V CDR1 and CDR2: SGDLS, YYNGEE. For the CDR3, the DNA is TGTGCCAGCAGCCCAATTACAGGGTTCTATGGCTACACCTTC. Amino acids: CASSPITGFYGYTF.

This chain joins TRBV28 and TRBJ2-2; possibly TRBD1 for D (5 bases). The V end lost 5 bases, the J end lost 0 bases, and 10 bases lay between the germline ends. Germline V gene lookup returns CDR1 MDHEN and CDR2 SYDVKM. The CDR3 length is 15 residues. CDR3 coding DNA: TGTGCCAGCAGTAATGGACACACGAACACCGGGGAGCTGTTTTTT. As protein: CASSNGHTNTGELFF.